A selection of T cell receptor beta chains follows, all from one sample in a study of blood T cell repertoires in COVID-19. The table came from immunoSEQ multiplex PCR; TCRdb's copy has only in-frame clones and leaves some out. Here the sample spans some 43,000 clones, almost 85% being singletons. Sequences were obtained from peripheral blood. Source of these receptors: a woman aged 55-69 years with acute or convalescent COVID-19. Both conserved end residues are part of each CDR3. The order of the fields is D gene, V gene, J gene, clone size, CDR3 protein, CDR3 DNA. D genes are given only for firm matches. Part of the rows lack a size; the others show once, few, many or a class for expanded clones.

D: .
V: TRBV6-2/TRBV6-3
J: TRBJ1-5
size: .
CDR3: CASSPHQGIGNQPQHF
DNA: TGTGCCAGCAGTCCCCATCAGGGGATTGGCAATCAGCCCCAGCATTTT

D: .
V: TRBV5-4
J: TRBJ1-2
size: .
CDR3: CASSLLTDSYGYTF
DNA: TGTGCCAGCAGCTTATTGACGGACAGCTATGGCTACACCTTC

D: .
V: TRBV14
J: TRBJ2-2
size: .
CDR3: CASSQTSPGTTGELFF
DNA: TGTGCCAGCAGCCAGACCTCTCCCGGGACAACCGGGGAGCTGTTTTTT

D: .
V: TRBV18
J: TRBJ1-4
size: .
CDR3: CASSRGGQVEKLFF
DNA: TGTGCCAGCTCACGGGGAGGGCAGGTCGAAAAACTGTTTTTT

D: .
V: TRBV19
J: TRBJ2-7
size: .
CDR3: CASSIGLSRGQTYEQYF
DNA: TGTGCCAGTAGTATAGGGCTCTCTAGGGGCCAGACCTACGAGCAGTACTTC

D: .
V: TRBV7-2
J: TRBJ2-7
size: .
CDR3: CASSLSPQNEQYF
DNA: TGTGCCAGCAGCTTGAGCCCCCAAAACGAGCAGTACTTC

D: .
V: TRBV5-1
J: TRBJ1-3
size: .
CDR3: CASSLASSGNTIYF
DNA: TGCGCCAGCAGCTTGGCGTCGTCTGGAAACACCATATATTTT

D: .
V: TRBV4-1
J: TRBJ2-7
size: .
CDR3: CASSQATSRTGVLSYEQYF
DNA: TGCGCCAGCAGCCAAGCTACTAGCCGGACAGGTGTTTTGTCCTACGAGCAGTACTTC

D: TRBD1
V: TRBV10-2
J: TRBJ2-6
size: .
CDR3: CASRRTGSPSGANVLTF
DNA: TGCGCCAGCAGGAGGACAGGCTCCCCCTCTGGGGCCAACGTCCTGACTTTC

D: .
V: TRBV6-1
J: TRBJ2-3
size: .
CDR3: CASSDQGLLTQYF
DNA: TGTGCCAGCAGTGACCAGGGGCTCCTAACGCAGTATTTT

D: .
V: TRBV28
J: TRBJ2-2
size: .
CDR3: CASSTLRGTGELFF
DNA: TGTGCCAGCAGTACCCTCCGGGGCACCGGGGAGCTGTTTTTT

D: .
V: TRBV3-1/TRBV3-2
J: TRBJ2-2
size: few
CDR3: CASSQDSGAGELFF
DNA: TGTGCCAGCAGCCAAGACTCCGGTGCCGGGGAGCTGTTTTTT

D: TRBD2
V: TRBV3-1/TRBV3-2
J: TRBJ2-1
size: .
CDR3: CASSLGTSGETYNEQFF
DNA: TGTGCCAGCAGCCTAGGGACTAGCGGGGAGACCTACAATGAGCAGTTCTTC

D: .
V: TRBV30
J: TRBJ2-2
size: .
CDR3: CAAQFHGELFF
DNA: TGTGCCGCACAATTCCACGGGGAGCTGTTTTTT

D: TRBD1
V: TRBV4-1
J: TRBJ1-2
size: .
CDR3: CASSPRDRGGYGYTF
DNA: TGCGCCAGCAGCCCCCGGGACAGGGGTGGCTATGGCTACACCTTC

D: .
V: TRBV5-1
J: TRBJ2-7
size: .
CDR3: CASSLAGAETYEQYF
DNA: TGCGCCAGCAGCTTGGCCGGAGCGGAAACCTACGAGCAGTACTTC

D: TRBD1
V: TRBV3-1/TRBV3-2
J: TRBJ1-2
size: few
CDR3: CASSQAWDRGYGYTF
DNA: TGTGCCAGCAGCCAGGCTTGGGACAGGGGTTATGGCTACACCTTC

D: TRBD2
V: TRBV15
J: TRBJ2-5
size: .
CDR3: CATSSRGVETQYF
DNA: TGTGCCACCAGCAGCCGGGGGGTAGAGACCCAGTACTTC

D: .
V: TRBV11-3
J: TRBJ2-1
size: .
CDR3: CASSLGPGEPPMYNEQFF
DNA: TGTGCCAGCAGCTTAGGCCCCGGGGAGCCCCCAATGTACAATGAGCAGTTCTTC

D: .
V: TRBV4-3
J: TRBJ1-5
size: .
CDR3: CASSQYPGGNQPQHF
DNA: TGCGCCAGCAGCCAGTACCCGGGGGGCAATCAGCCCCAGCATTTT

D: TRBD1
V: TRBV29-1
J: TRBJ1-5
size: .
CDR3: CSVAGDSRNQPQHF
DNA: TGCAGCGTGGCAGGGGACAGCAGAAATCAGCCCCAGCATTTT

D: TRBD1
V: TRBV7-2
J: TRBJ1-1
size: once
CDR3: CASSLVPAGQVMNTEAFF
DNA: TGTGCCAGCAGCTTAGTTCCCGCCGGACAGGTCATGAACACTGAAGCTTTCTTT

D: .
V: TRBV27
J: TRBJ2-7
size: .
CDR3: CASRPQSASYEQYF
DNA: TGTGCCAGCAGGCCACAAAGTGCCTCCTACGAGCAGTACTTC

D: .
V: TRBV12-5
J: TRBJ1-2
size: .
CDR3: CASGLDRPSGYTF
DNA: TGTGCTAGTGGTCTCGACAGGCCTTCAGGCTACACCTTC

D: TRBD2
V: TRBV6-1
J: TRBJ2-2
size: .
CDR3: CASSEGMGVAGGHDTGELFF
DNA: TGTGCCAGCAGTGAAGGAATGGGAGTAGCGGGGGGGCACGACACCGGGGAGCTGTTTTTT

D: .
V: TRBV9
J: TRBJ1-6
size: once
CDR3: CASSVDPGNSPLHF
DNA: TGTGCCAGCAGCGTAGACCCGGGGAATTCACCCCTCCACTTT

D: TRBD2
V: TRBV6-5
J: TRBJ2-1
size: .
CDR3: CASSYSSGGQYNEQFF
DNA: TGTGCCAGCAGTTACTCGAGCGGGGGGCAGTACAATGAGCAGTTCTTC

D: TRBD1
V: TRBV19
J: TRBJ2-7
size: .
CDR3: CASSPGQFGEQYF
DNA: TGTGCCAGTAGTCCGGGACAGTTCGGCGAGCAGTACTTC

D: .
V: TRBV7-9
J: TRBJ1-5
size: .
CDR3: CASSHERGSNQPQHF
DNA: TGTGCCAGCAGCCATGAAAGGGGCAGCAATCAGCCCCAGCATTTT

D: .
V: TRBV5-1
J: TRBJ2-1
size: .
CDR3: CASSFRDTPGNEQFF
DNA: TGCGCCAGCAGCTTCCGGGACACCCCGGGCAATGAGCAGTTCTTC

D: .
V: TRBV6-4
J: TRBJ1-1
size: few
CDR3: CASSVEAGNTEAFF
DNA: TGTGCCAGCAGTGTGGAAGCGGGGAACACTGAAGCTTTCTTT

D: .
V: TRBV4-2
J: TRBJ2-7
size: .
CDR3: CASSQETGREQYF
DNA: TGTGCCAGCAGCCAAGAAACAGGGCGGGAGCAGTACTTC

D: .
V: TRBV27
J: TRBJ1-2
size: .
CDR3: CASSFSWGDRGYTF
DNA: TGTGCCAGCAGTTTTAGTTGGGGCGATCGTGGCTACACCTTC

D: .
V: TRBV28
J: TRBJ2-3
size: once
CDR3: CASRIRQPTDTQYF
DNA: TGTGCCAGCAGGATCCGACAGCCCACAGATACGCAGTATTTT

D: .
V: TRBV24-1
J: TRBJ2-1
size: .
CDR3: CATSDPGPVDNEQFF
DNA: TGTGCCACCAGTGATCCTGGGCCGGTTGACAATGAGCAGTTCTTC

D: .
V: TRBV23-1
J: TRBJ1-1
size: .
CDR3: CASPPRGNTEAFF
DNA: TGCGCCAGCCCGCCCCGGGGAAACACTGAAGCTTTCTTT

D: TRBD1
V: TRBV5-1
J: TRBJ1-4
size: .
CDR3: CASSLQGQGAEEKLFF
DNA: TGCGCCAGCAGCTTGCAGGGACAGGGGGCAGAGGAAAAACTGTTTTTT

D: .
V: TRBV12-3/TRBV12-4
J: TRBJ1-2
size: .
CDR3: CASSSRAGYTF
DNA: TGTGCCAGCAGTTCTAGAGCGGGCTACACCTTC

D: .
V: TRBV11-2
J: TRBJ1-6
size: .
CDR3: CASSFPGRANSPLHF
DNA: TGTGCCAGCAGCTTCCCTGGGAGGGCGAATTCACCCCTCCACTTT

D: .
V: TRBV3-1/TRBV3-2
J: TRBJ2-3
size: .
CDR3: CASSQDGPGADTQYF
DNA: TGTGCCAGCAGCCAAGATGGTCCGGGGGCAGATACGCAGTATTTT

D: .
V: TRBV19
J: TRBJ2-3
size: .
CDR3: CASMSQRDTQYF
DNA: TGTGCCAGTATGAGTCAGCGCGATACGCAGTATTTT